Each of the 23 T cell receptor beta chains below was sequenced from the same sample in a study of patients and donors after allogeneic stem cell transplantation. MiXCR, applied by TCRdb to the RT-PCR reads, yields one record per CDR3 protein. This table holds around 200,000 distinct CDR3 sequences, around 40% found once. The source material was blood, either unsorted or a sorted T cell fraction (not recorded which). Every receptor here comes from a human donor who was either an allogeneic HSCT recipient or a stem cell or donor lymphocyte infusion donor (not recorded which). It is not recorded whose cells these are; they may come from a transplant donor.

The rearrangement uses TRBV2 and TRBJ2-2, with D tentatively TRBD2 (6 bases). The germline CDR1 and CDR2 sequences are SNHLY and FYNNEI. V gave up 7 bases and J gave up 7 bases, with 19 bases separating them. This CDR3 comprises 15 residues. CDR3 nucleotides: TGTGCCAGCACCCCCCCGCGGGGAACGGGCGGGGAGCTGTTTTTT. Encoded protein: CASTPPRGTGGELFF. Complete variable domain (other parts from reference TRBV2 and TRBJ2-2): EPEVTQTPSHQVTQMGQEVILRCVPISNHLYFYWYRQILGQKVEFLVSFYNNEISEKSEIFDDQFSVERPDGSNFTLKIRSTKLEDSAMYFCASTPPRGTGGELFFGEGSRLTVL.

CDR3 coding DNA: TGCAGCGTTGGGACAGGTTTGAACACTGAAGCTTTCTTT. This translates into CSVGTGLNTEAFF. The chain recombines TRBV29-1 with TRBJ1-1; 7 nucleotides match TRBD1. The CDR3 covers 13 residues. With V trimmed by 4 bases and J by 0 bases, 2 bases remained unmatched. Germline CDR1 is SQVTM and CDR2 is ANQGSEA.

This clonotype was detected ten times or more. The rearrangement links TRBV20-1 to TRBJ1-2; the D gene is possibly TRBD1 (5 bases). There are 13 residues in the CDR3. Germline V lookup: CDR1 DFQATT, CDR2 SNEGSKA (reference sequence). Trimming removed 6 bases at V and 8 bases at J, with 19 bases between. The CDR3: CSAQRGGTSGYTF. CDR3 sequence (DNA): TGCAGTGCACAAAGGGGTGGAACCAGCGGCTACACCTTC.

This clonotype has only a few counts. In nucleotides, the CDR3 is TGTGCCAGCAGACTTTCAGGGTTGGGCTATGGCTACACCTTC. This translates into CASRLSGLGYGYTF. V and J are TRBV28 and TRBJ1-2; the D gene is possibly TRBD1 (5 bases). The V gene lost 6 bases and the J gene lost 4 bases, with 15 bases spanning the gap. CDR3 length: 14 residues. Germline V gives CDR1 MDHEN, CDR2 SYDVKM.

This clonotype was seen a handful of times. The chain joins TRBV24-1 to TRBJ1-2; no clear D. The CDR3 covers 12 residues. Germline-derived CDR1 and CDR2 are KGHDR and SFDVKD. The V end lost 2 bases, the J end lost 4 bases, and 4 bases lay between the germline ends. DNA for the CDR3: TGTGCCACCAGTGATTACACCTATGGCTACACCTTC. Its translation is CATSDYTYGYTF.

The J gene is TRBJ1-3, the V gene TRBV25-1; 10 bases align to TRBD1. The germline V gene has CDR1 MGHDK and CDR2 SYGVNS. This CDR3 region has 18 residues. The trim removed 6 bases at V and 0 bases at J, leaving 11 bases unmatched. CDR3 region: CASSAGTGAPFSGNTIYF. CDR3 coding DNA: TGTGCCAGCAGCGCCGGGACAGGGGCCCCTTTCTCTGGAAACACCATATATTTT.

J is TRBJ1-4 and V is TRBV12-3 or TRBV12-4; D not resolved. The CDR3 runs 15 residues. Trimming took 1 base from V and 4 from J, leaving 10 bases between them. Here the CDR3 reads CASSLDRVLNEKLFF. The CDR3 DNA follows: TGTGCCAGCAGTTTAGACCGCGTACTTAATGAAAAACTGTTTTTT.

The rearrangement links TRBV5-1 to TRBJ2-1, with 7 positions matching TRBD2. The germline V gene encodes CDR1 SGHRS and CDR2 YFSETQ. The CDR3 has 14 amino acids. V gave up 2 bases and J gave up 3 bases; unmatched junction bases: 2. This chain's CDR3 is CASSLWGGYNEQFF. CDR3 coding DNA: TGCGCCAGCAGCTTATGGGGGGGCTACAATGAGCAGTTCTTC.

This clonotype was counted ten times or more. This sequence joins TRBV12-3 or TRBV12-4 and TRBJ1-1; D is ambiguous. Deletions cut 1 base from V and 1 base from J, with 4 bases between. The length of the CDR3 is 13 residues. The CDR3 DNA sequence: TGTGCCAGCAGTTTAGTTGCGAACACTGAAGCTTTCTTT. Amino acids: CASSLVANTEAFF.

The table lists this clonotype with many counts. This chain uses TRBV5-6 with TRBJ2-1; a weak D match, TRBD2 (6 bases). Germline values: CDR1 SGHDT, CDR2 YYEEEE. There are 13 residues in the CDR3. Trimming left V 4 bases short and J 15 bases short, with 20 bases between. CDR3 sequence reads: CASSVLETRGMFF. CDR3 bases: TGTGCCAGCAGCGTCTTAGAGACTAGGGGTATGTTCTTC.

The CDR3, as DNA: TGTGCCAGTCGGGACTACCCAAGCTCCTACAATGAGCAGTTCTTC. Amino acids: CASRDYPSSYNEQFF. This chain links TRBV19 with TRBJ2-1; TRBD2 agrees at 7 bases. Germline V CDR1 and CDR2: LNHDA, SQIVND (reference sequence). The V gene end was trimmed by 8 bases and the J gene end by 0 bases; junction bases not matched to a gene: 7. The CDR3 is 15 residues long.

This clonotype turned up a few times. This chain links TRBV19 with TRBJ1-2; 7 bases align to TRBD1. Losses at the gene ends were 4 bases for V and 6 bases for J; bases not matched to a gene: 11. The CDR3 covers 15 residues. Germline V gene data show CDR1 as LNHDA and CDR2 as SQIVND (reference sequence). The DNA of the CDR3 is TGTGCCAGTAGTACTCGGGACAGTCAATGGAATGGCTACACCTTC. Translation: CASSTRDSQWNGYTF.

V is TRBV9 and J is TRBJ1-2, with D tentatively TRBD1 (6 bases). Germline V CDR1 and CDR2: SGDLS, YYNGEE. V lost 4 bases and J 4 bases, leaving 23 bases between the germline ends. The length of the CDR3 is 17 residues. The CDR3 reads CASSTTKDRKRTYGYTF. In DNA, the CDR3 is TGTGCCAGCAGCACGACAAAGGACAGAAAAAGGACCTATGGCTACACCTTC.

The V call is TRBV9, the J call TRBJ2-5, with D possibly TRBD2 on 5 matching bases. The CDR3 totals 13 residues. The germline V and J ends were trimmed by 1 base and 6 bases, with 10 bases remaining between them. Germline V CDR1 and CDR2: SGDLS, YYNGEE. Here the CDR3 reads CASSVNLGKTQYF. CDR3 nucleotides: TGTGCCAGCAGCGTAAACCTCGGGAAGACCCAGTACTTC.

The rearrangement links TRBV7-9 to TRBJ2-7, with TRBD1 matching 7 bases. Trimming cost V 5 bases and J 0 bases; bases outside gene matches: 10. There are 16 residues in the CDR3. Germline V gene lookup returns CDR1 SEHNR and CDR2 FQNEAQ (reference sequence). In nucleotides, the CDR3 is TGTGCCAGCAGCCTTACAGGGGCGTCGGGCTCCTACGAGCAGTACTTC. Its translation: CASSLTGASGSYEQYF.

This chain joins TRBV12-3 or TRBV12-4 and TRBJ1-2; maybe TRBD1 (6 bases). V gave up 6 bases and J gave up 3 bases, with 11 bases separating them. This CDR3 contains 13 residues. In DNA, the CDR3 is TGTGCCAGCAGACCGGACAGTTACTATGGCTACACCTTC. Protein: CASRPDSYYGYTF.

This chain joins TRBV4-3 and TRBJ2-7; D gene unclear. The CDR3 runs to 14 residues. V lost 1 base and J 3 bases, leaving 10 bases between the germline ends. Germline V gives CDR1 LGHNA, CDR2 YSLEER. CDR3 residues: CASSQGVQRYEQYF. Here the CDR3 DNA reads TGCGCCAGCAGCCAAGGTGTTCAGCGCTACGAGCAGTACTTC.

The chain uses TRBV15 and TRBJ2-1; either TRBD1 or TRBD2 may supply D (5 bases each). The germline gives CDR1 LNHNV, CDR2 YYDKDF (reference sequence). The CDR3 is 14 amino acids. Trimming cost V 6 bases and J 3 bases, with 12 bases left between them. The CDR3 sequence: CATRTGTHYNEQFF. The DNA of the CDR3 is TGTGCCACCAGGACCGGGACCCACTACAATGAGCAGTTCTTC.

The chain has TRBV28 and TRBJ1-3; D gene unclear. CDR3 length equals 15 residues. V shed 3 bases and J shed 4 bases, with 13 bases lying between them. Germline CDR1 MDHEN, CDR2 SYDVKM. The CDR3 reads CASSLARHQGNTIYF. DNA for the CDR3: TGTGCCAGCAGTTTGGCCAGGCATCAGGGAAACACCATATATTTT.

This clonotype was detected a few times. The chain recombines TRBV12-3 or TRBV12-4 with TRBJ1-2; 7 nucleotides line up with TRBD1. The CDR3 loop spans 13 amino acids. V trimming: 5 bases; J trimming: 4 bases; junction bases outside the gene matches: 4. The CDR3 DNA follows: TGTGCCAGCAGTGTGGGACAGACCTATGGCTACACCTTC. Residues: CASSVGQTYGYTF.

This clonotype appeared a few times. The V gene is TRBV20-1, the J gene TRBJ2-1; D is ambiguous. Germline CDR1 DFQATT, CDR2 SNEGSKA (reference sequence). With 2 bases removed from V and 5 bases from J, the gap between germline ends came to 22 bases. This CDR3 has 17 residues. The CDR3: CSARNIEARAFDNEQFF. CDR3 DNA sequence: TGCAGTGCTAGAAACATTGAAGCCCGGGCCTTCGACAATGAGCAGTTCTTC.

Here the CDR3 reads CASTGTGSHEQYF. The CDR3 bases are TGTGCCAGCACCGGGACAGGGTCCCACGAGCAGTACTTC. The chain combines TRBV12-3 or TRBV12-4 with TRBJ2-7; 9 bases match TRBD1. The trim removed 7 bases at V and 5 bases at J, leaving 6 bases unmatched. The CDR3 runs 13 residues.

In its sample, this clonotype was seen a few times. V and J are TRBV29-1 and TRBJ1-1, with D unclear. The ends were cut back, 7 bases at V and 3 bases at J, with 18 bases in the middle. The germline V gene encodes CDR1 SQVTM and CDR2 ANQGSEA. This CDR3 is 14 amino acids long. CDR3 protein: CSGSAGWTDTEAFF. CDR3 bases: TGCAGCGGGTCGGCAGGTTGGACGGACACTGAAGCTTTCTTT.